This is a list of T cell receptor beta chains from one sample in a study of T cells in narcolepsy. Some clones are missing from TCRdb's copy, which holds only in-frame ones; the method was immunoSEQ multiplex PCR. The sample records approximately 28,000 clones, roughly 80% being singletons. The material sequenced was memory (CD45RA-) CD4+ T cells from blood. Receptors originate from a human donor in good health. Both conserved end residues are part of each CDR3. D genes are given only for firm matches. Clone sizes are given selectively: once, few, many, or a class where the clone is expanded.

d_call j_call clone_size v_call cdr3_aa cdr3_nt
NA TRBJ2-5 NA TRBV2 CASRPPKAGETQYF TGTGCCAGCAGACCCCCAAAGGCCGGAGAGACCCAGTACTTC
NA TRBJ2-3 NA TRBV28 CASSFFQRGSTDTQYF TGTGCCAGCAGTTTCTTTCAGCGAGGGAGCACAGATACGCAGTATTTT
NA TRBJ1-4 NA TRBV30 CAWSVPLGPNEKLFF TGTGCCTGGAGTGTACCTCTGGGCCCTAATGAAAAACTGTTTTTT
NA TRBJ2-1 NA TRBV9 CASSVALAYNEQFF TGTGCCAGCAGCGTAGCACTAGCCTACAATGAGCAGTTCTTC
TRBD2 TRBJ2-3 NA TRBV27 CASNGLANNTPYF TGTGCCAGCAATGGACTAGCCAACAATACGCCGTATTTT
NA TRBJ2-7 NA TRBV18 CASSQTELYYEQYF TGTGCCAGCTCGCAAACAGAGCTATACTACGAGCAGTACTTC
NA TRBJ1-1 NA TRBV7-2 CASSSRGLGSNTEAFF TGTGCCAGCAGCTCCCGGGGGCTGGGCAGTAACACTGAAGCTTTCTTT
NA TRBJ2-1 NA TRBV19 CASSILGQGGQDNEQFF TGTGCCAGTAGTATATTGGGGCAGGGGGGCCAGGATAATGAGCAGTTCTTC
NA TRBJ2-1 NA TRBV7-7 CASSSLRGNEQFF TGTGCTAGCAGCTCCCTGAGGGGAAATGAGCAGTTCTTC
NA TRBJ1-2 few TRBV19 CASSIGPGGAYGYTF TGTGCCAGTAGTATAGGGCCCGGGGGGGCCTATGGCTACACCTTC
NA TRBJ1-2 once TRBV18 CASSPRGAGESVNYGYTF TGTGCCAGCTCACCACGTGGGGCAGGGGAATCGGTAAACTATGGCTACACCTTC
TRBD2 TRBJ2-7 NA TRBV15 CATSRDDSGGPDEQYF TGTGCCACCAGCAGAGATGATTCGGGAGGGCCGGACGAGCAGTACTTC
TRBD2 TRBJ2-3 NA TRBV7-9 CASSKGLAESTDTQYF TGTGCCAGCAGCAAGGGACTAGCGGAAAGCACAGATACGCAGTATTTT
TRBD2 TRBJ2-1 NA TRBV27 CASSFQAGEGNEQFF TGTGCCAGCAGTTTTCAAGCGGGAGAAGGCAATGAGCAGTTCTTC
NA TRBJ2-3 NA TRBV9 CASSVADTQYF TGTGCCAGCAGCGTAGCAGATACGCAGTATTTT
NA TRBJ2-7 NA TRBV5-1 CASSLVGMETYEQYF TGCGCCAGCAGCCTGGTGGGGATGGAGACCTACGAGCAGTACTTC
NA TRBJ1-2 NA TRBV30 CAWSAGFANYGYTF TGTGCCTGGAGCGCCGGCTTTGCGAACTATGGCTACACCTTC
TRBD1 TRBJ2-7 NA TRBV5-4 CASSLGPTGAGEQYF TGTGCCAGCAGCTTGGGGCCGACAGGGGCAGGGGAGCAGTACTTC
NA TRBJ2-4 NA TRBV30 CAWRSGDRAKNIQYF TGTGCCTGGAGGTCAGGCGACAGAGCCAAAAACATTCAGTACTTC
NA TRBJ2-1 NA TRBV5-5 CASSLAGSNEQFF TGTGCCAGCAGCTTGGCCGGGTCCAATGAGCAGTTCTTC
NA TRBJ2-7 NA TRBV6-6 CASSSSGGSDEQYF TGTGCCAGCAGTAGCAGTGGGGGATCAGACGAGCAGTACTTC
TRBD1 TRBJ2-7 once TRBV7-2 CASSLRQGGWAEQYF TGTGCCAGCAGCTTACGACAGGGTGGTTGGGCCGAGCAGTACTTC
NA TRBJ2-5 NA TRBV10-3 CAAGGGTGQETQYF TGTGCCGCCGGGGGGGGGACAGGTCAAGAGACCCAGTACTTC
NA TRBJ1-6 NA TRBV5-4 CASSFGRGAGSYNSPLHF TGTGCCAGCAGCTTTGGCAGGGGAGCGGGCTCCTATAATTCACCCCTCCACTTT
TRBD1 TRBJ2-5 NA TRBV30 CAWSVRGRQETQYF TGTGCCTGGAGTGTTAGGGGGCGTCAAGAGACCCAGTACTTC
NA TRBJ2-5 NA TRBV29-1 CSVGDPKYQETQYF TGCAGCGTGGGGGACCCAAAGTACCAAGAGACCCAGTACTTC
TRBD1 TRBJ2-1 NA TRBV5-6 CASSSGTGVYNEQFF TGTGCCAGCAGCTCCGGGACAGGGGTCTACAATGAGCAGTTCTTC
NA TRBJ2-5 NA TRBV5-1 CASSLFGLGGEQYF TGCGCCAGCAGCTTGTTTGGGCTAGGGGGAGAGCAGTACTTC
TRBD1 TRBJ1-4 NA TRBV27 CASSSGTGLNEKLFF TGTGCCAGCAGCTCCGGGACAGGACTAAATGAAAAACTGTTTTTT
TRBD2 TRBJ2-1 NA TRBV19 CASSLWGGDKNEQFF TGTGCCAGTAGCCTTTGGGGGGGTGATAAGAATGAGCAGTTCTTC
NA TRBJ2-7 NA TRBV6-1 CASRTGSYEQYF TGTGCCAGCAGAACTGGGTCCTACGAGCAGTACTTC
NA TRBJ2-1 NA TRBV4-3 CASSQALINEQFF TGCGCCAGCAGCCAAGCCCTGATTAATGAGCAGTTCTTC
NA TRBJ1-5 NA TRBV6-1 CASSAFSSAGNQPQHF TGTGCCAGCAGTGCATTCTCTTCGGCAGGCAATCAGCCCCAGCATTTT
TRBD2 TRBJ2-1 NA TRBV7-3 CASRASGTNNEQFF TGTGCCAGCAGGGCTAGCGGGACAAACAATGAGCAGTTCTTC
TRBD1 TRBJ2-1 NA TRBV5-1 CASSWTGSSEQFF TGCGCCAGCAGCTGGACAGGTTCCAGTGAGCAGTTCTTC
NA TRBJ2-5 NA TRBV15 CATSTTGRGETQYF TGTGCCACCAGCACCACAGGGCGGGGGGAGACCCAGTACTTC
NA TRBJ2-2 NA TRBV6-5 CASARGVVNTGELFF TGTGCCAGCGCCCGTGGAGTAGTTAACACCGGGGAGCTGTTTTTT
TRBD2 TRBJ2-1 NA TRBV2 CASSELAGGLGEQFF TGTGCCAGCAGTGAACTAGCGGGAGGGCTGGGTGAGCAGTTCTTC
NA TRBJ2-7 once TRBV18 CASSIGTEQYF TGTGCCAGCTCAATAGGCACCGAGCAGTACTTC
TRBD2 TRBJ2-2 NA TRBV4-1 CASSITTSGRTGELFF TGCGCCAGCAGTATCACGACTAGCGGGCGCACCGGGGAGCTGTTTTTT
NA TRBJ1-2 NA TRBV29-1 CSAVLWGYLGGYTF TGCAGCGCCGTCTTGTGGGGCTACCTGGGGGGCTACACCTTC
NA TRBJ1-2 NA TRBV27 CASSPTPVGGYTF TGTGCCAGCAGTCCGACTCCGGTGGGTGGCTACACCTTC
TRBD1 TRBJ1-2 NA TRBV16 CASSLTPPGGNGYTF TGTGCCAGCAGCTTAACACCCCCAGGGGGCAATGGCTACACCTTC
NA TRBJ2-3 once TRBV2 CASRPGRNTDTQYF TGTGCCAGCAGGCCGGGACGGAACACAGATACGCAGTATTTT
NA TRBJ2-7 NA TRBV30 CAWRTAFTYEQYF TGTGCCTGGCGGACAGCCTTCACCTACGAGCAGTACTTC
NA TRBJ2-2 NA TRBV7-8 CASSLLSGAHTGELFF TGTGCCAGCAGCTTACTAAGCGGCGCCCACACCGGGGAGCTGTTTTTT
TRBD1 TRBJ1-5 NA TRBV7-9 CASSLAGSGGQGGQPQHF TGTGCCAGCAGCTTAGCGGGTAGCGGGGGACAGGGGGGCCAGCCCCAGCATTTT
NA TRBJ1-4 few TRBV10-3 CAISESAQGFATNEKLFF TGTGCCATCAGTGAATCGGCCCAGGGTTTTGCAACTAATGAAAAACTGTTTTTT